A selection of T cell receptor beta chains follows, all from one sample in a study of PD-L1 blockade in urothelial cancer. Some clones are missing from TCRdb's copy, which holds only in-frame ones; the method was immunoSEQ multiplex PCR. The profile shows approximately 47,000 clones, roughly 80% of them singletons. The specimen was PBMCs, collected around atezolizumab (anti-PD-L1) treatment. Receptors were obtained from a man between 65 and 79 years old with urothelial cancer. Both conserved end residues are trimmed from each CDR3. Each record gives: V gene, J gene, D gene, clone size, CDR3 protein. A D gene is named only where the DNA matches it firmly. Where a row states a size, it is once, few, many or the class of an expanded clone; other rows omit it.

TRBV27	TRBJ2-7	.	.	ASSLSPSYEQY
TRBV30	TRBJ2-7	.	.	AWSVGSRVLTYEQY
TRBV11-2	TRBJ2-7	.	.	ASSFFHEQY
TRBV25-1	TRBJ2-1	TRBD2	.	ASSAKRSGGNAEQF
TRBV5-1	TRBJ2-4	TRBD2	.	ASSLEETSGSAKNIQY
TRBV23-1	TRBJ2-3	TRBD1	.	ASSQSFESLRTGNVTDTQY
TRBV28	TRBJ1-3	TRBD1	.	ASSLGGQVLSGNTIY
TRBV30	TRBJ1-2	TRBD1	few	AWNLQGANYGYT
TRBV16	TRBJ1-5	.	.	ASSQSVQGGNQPQH
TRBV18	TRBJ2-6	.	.	ASSSSVGGLGSGANVLT
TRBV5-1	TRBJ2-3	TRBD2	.	ASTQAGGPPNTDTQY
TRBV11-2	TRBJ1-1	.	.	ASSLETLNTEAF
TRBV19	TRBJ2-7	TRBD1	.	ASTGQGLYYEQY
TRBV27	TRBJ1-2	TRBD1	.	ASSMSPRRGRGGYT
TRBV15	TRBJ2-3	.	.	ATSRDAGPDTQY
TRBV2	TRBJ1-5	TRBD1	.	ASRTTGVFSNQPQH
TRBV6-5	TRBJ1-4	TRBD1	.	ASSLAGGEAEKLF
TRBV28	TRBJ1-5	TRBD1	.	ASSLRGQVQPQH
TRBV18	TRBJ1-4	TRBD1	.	ASSPQDRDREKLF
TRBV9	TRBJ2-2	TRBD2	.	ASSPSGLAGPGELF
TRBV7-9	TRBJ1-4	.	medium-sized	ASSLVGQTEKLF
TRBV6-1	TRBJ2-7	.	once	ASTISGSYEQY
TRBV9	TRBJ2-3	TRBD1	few	ASRGDSLTDTQY
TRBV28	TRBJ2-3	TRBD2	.	ASQPLAGMHTDTQY
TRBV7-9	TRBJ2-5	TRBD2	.	ASSLGRAGDFGGETQY
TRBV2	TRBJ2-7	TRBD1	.	ASRRDSSYEQY
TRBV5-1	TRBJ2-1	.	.	ASTRLPGEGEQF
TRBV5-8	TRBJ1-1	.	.	ASSLGRLRTEAF
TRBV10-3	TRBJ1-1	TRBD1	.	AISVQGVDTEAF
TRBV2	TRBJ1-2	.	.	ASKKEGGDYGYT
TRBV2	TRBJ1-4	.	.	ASWGQTTTNEKLF
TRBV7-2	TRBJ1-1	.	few	ASSSSPQAF
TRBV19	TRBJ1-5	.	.	ASRTTGFNQPQH
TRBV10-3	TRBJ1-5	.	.	AISDQSLQGRYYQPQH
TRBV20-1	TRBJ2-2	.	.	SVRGTGELF
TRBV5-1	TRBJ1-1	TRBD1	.	ASSPTGAPLNTEAF
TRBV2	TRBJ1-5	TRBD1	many	ASSVPGQNNQPQH
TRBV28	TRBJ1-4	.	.	ASSPGPNEKLF
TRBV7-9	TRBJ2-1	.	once	ASSSHRLGAEIRDNEQF
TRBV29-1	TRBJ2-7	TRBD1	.	SVEEKGTGGHEQY
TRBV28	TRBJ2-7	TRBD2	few	ASSLGTSGVYEQY
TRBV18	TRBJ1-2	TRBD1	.	ASSSSRDRGRHYGYT
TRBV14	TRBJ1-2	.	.	ASSPSGNGYGYT
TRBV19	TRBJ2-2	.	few	ASSTHRETGELF
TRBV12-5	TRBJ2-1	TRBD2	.	VPSGRASNEQF
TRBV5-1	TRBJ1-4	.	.	ASRADGATNEKLF
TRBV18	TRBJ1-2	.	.	ASSPSGQGSVGYT
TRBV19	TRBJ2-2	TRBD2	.	ASSIGTSVNTGELF
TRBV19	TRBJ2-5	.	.	ASSIGQKETQY
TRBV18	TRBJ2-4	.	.	ASSPLSDIQY
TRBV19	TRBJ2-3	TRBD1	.	ASRSGGSTDTQY
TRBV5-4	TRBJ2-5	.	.	ASSLRGQEAQY
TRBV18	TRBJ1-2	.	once	ASSPTEKRGYT